This T cell receptor beta chain was sequenced during a study of T cells in Graves' hyperthyroidism and ophthalmopathy. TCR beta CDR3 regions were amplified from RNA. In the first-round RT-PCR of the TCR CDR3, the HTBI primer set was used. Each CDR3 protein gets one entry after TCRdb re-called the multiplex PCR reads with MiXCR. Of 530,000 or so distinct CDR3 sequences in the sample, around 22% were seen once. The CDR3 totals 14 residues. Trimming removed 7 bases from V and 7 bases from J, with 23 bases in between. Germline loops: CDR1 DFQATT, CDR2 SNEGSKA (reference sequence). For the diagnoses, clinical symptoms, serum thyroxine and TRAb, thyroid ultrasound and orbital computed tomography were used.

This chain uses TRBV20-1 with TRBJ2-7; D might be TRBD2 (7 bases). Sequenced material: blood. The receptor was derived from a woman aged 30 to 39 with Graves' ophthalmopathy. This CDR3 is CSVSRGTKAGEQYF. For the CDR3, the DNA is TGCAGTGTTTCTAGGGGGACTAAAGCGGGGGAGCAGTACTTC.